What follows are 22 T cell receptor beta chains derived from one specimen sequenced in a study of Ad26.COV2.S vaccination and SARS-CoV-2 variants. The assay was immunoSEQ multiplex PCR, and TCRdb's table has in-frame clones only and misses some. The data hold roughly 100,000 clones, with less than 85% observed a single time. Here the sequenced sample was peripheral blood, taken after recovery from COVID-19. The source of these receptors is a human donor who had recovered from COVID-19.

The chain combines TRBV24-1 with TRBJ2-3, with 8 bases lining up with TRBD2. The CDR3 runs 18 residues. Germline values: CDR1 KGHDR, CDR2 SFDVKD. Losses at the gene ends were 0 bases for V and 2 bases for J; bases not matched to a gene: 9. Here the CDR3 reads CATSDLVLGGGNTDTQYF. The CDR3 bases are TGTGCCACCAGTGATTTGGTTTTGGGCGGGGGGAACACAGATACGCAGTATTTT.

Only a few counts were recorded for this clone. The genes are TRBV10-3 and TRBJ1-5, with a weak D call TRBD1 (6 bases). CDR1 ENHRY and CDR2 SYGVKD come from the germline V gene. This CDR3 spans 18 amino acids. V was shortened by 3 bases and J by 1 base, with 19 bases between the two germline ends. CDR3 amino acids: CAISDKFLGAQSNQPQHF. CDR3 coding DNA: TGTGCCATCAGTGACAAGTTCCTGGGGGCGCAAAGCAATCAGCCCCAGCATTTT.

The rearrangement links TRBV28 to TRBJ1-2; D uncertain. V was pared by 6 bases and J by 4 bases, with 6 bases between. Germline CDR1 is MDHEN and CDR2 is SYDVKM. The CDR3 length is 11 residues. The CDR3 DNA follows: TGTGCCAGCAGGGACGGCTATGGCTACACCTTC. Translating gives CASRDGYGYTF.

The chain uses TRBV6-6 and TRBJ1-1; tentative D call: TRBD1 (6 bases). Trimming took 5 bases from V and 0 from J, leaving 16 bases between them. Germline V gives CDR1 MNHNY, CDR2 SVGAGI (reference sequence). CDR3 length: 16 residues. This chain's CDR3 is CASSSNPGTLNTEAFF. The CDR3 coding sequence is TGTGCCAGCAGTAGCAATCCCGGGACATTGAACACTGAAGCTTTCTTT.

The chain has TRBV6-5 and TRBJ2-7; a possible D gene is TRBD2 (6 bases). Between the trimmed V and J ends, which lost 0 bases and 4 bases, there was a span of 10 bases. Germline V gene lookup returns CDR1 MNHEY and CDR2 SVGAGI. The CDR3 is 14 residues long. CDR3 bases: TGTGCCAGCAGTTACTCGAGAGGAGGGTACGAGCAGTACTTC. This encodes CASSYSRGGYEQYF.

This clone has a single count. This chain joins TRBV7-2 and TRBJ2-7; TRBD1 matches 8 bases. The CDR3 has 13 residues. CDR1 is SGHTA and CDR2 is FQGNSA in the germline V gene. V shed 5 bases, J shed 7 bases, and the junction held 7 bases outside the gene matches. The CDR3 loop reads CASSVGQGREQYF. In DNA, the CDR3 is TGTGCCAGCAGCGTAGGACAGGGTCGGGAGCAGTACTTC.

The chain employs TRBV7-9 and TRBJ1-4; no clear D. The V end lost 8 bases, the J end lost 6 bases, and 13 bases lay between the germline ends. This CDR3 has 13 amino acids. Germline V gives CDR1 SEHNR, CDR2 FQNEAQ (reference sequence). The CDR3 bases are TGTGCCAGCGGAATGGCCCTCTATGAAAAACTGTTTTTT. Its translation is CASGMALYEKLFF.

This clone was recorded once. V gene TRBV6-6 combines with J gene TRBJ2-3; 8 nucleotides line up with TRBD2. Germline lookup yields CDR1 MNHNY and CDR2 SVGAGI (reference sequence). The CDR3 extends over 16 amino acids. With 0 bases clipped from V and 6 bases from J, the junction kept 8 bases outside the gene matches. The CDR3 protein is CASSYSRSGGADTQYF. The CDR3 DNA is TGTGCCAGCAGTTACTCGAGAAGCGGGGGTGCGGATACGCAGTATTTT.

This clone was found many times. The chain recombines TRBV5-1 with TRBJ1-4; possibly TRBD1 for D (6 bases). V was trimmed by 2 bases and J by 10 bases, leaving 9 bases between them. Looked up from germline, CDR1 is SGHRS and CDR2 is YFSETQ. CDR3 length equals 12 residues. Written as DNA, the CDR3 is TGCGCCAGCAGCTTTGAAGGGGGAAAACTGTTTTTT. It is translated as CASSFEGGKLFF.

The rearrangement joins TRBV6-5 to TRBJ1-2; the match to TRBD1 covers 7 bases. The CDR3 has 14 residues. V was clipped by 7 bases and J by 5 bases; unmatched bases: 10. The germline V gene has CDR1 MNHEY and CDR2 SVGAGI. The CDR3 DNA follows: TGTGCCAGCACCCTAGGGACAGTCGGATATGGCTACACCTTC. Translated, it gives CASTLGTVGYGYTF.

The chain recombines TRBV28 with TRBJ1-4, with TRBD1 matching over 8 bases. The CDR3 sequence is 14 residues long. V dropped 5 bases and J dropped 7; count of bases not matched to a gene: 6. Germline loops: CDR1 MDHEN, CDR2 SYDVKM. The CDR3: CASSGQGSGEKLFF. The DNA for the CDR3 is TGTGCCAGCAGTGGACAGGGTTCGGGTGAAAAACTGTTTTTT.

The gene calls are TRBV30 and TRBJ1-2, with a weak D call TRBD1 (5 bases). Germline V CDR1 and CDR2: GTSNPN, SVGIG (reference sequence). Trimming shortened V by 3 bases and J by 7 bases, and 18 bases separated the two germline ends. The CDR3 contains 14 residues. The CDR3 nucleotides are TGTGCCTGGAGCGTGGGGGTGGCACTTCGTGGCTACACCTTC. Translated, it gives CAWSVGVALRGYTF.

Only one count was recorded for this clone. The chain combines TRBV13 with TRBJ2-7, with D hard to call. Per the germline V gene, CDR1 is PRHDT and CDR2 is FYEKMQ (reference sequence). Trimming shortened V by 2 bases and J by 0 bases, and 5 bases separated the two germline ends. CDR3 size: 13 residues. The CDR3 sequence: CASSLKDSYEQYF. DNA for the CDR3: TGTGCCAGCAGCTTAAAGGACTCCTACGAGCAGTACTTC.

This clone was detected once. The chain uses TRBV14 and TRBJ2-1; D remains unclear. Trimming shortened V by 1 base and J by 5 bases, and 6 bases separated the two germline ends. Per germline, CDR1 SGHDN and CDR2 FVKESK. The length of the CDR3 is 13 residues. In nucleotides, the CDR3 is TGTGCCAGCAGCCAAGGCCGGGACAATGAGCAGTTCTTC. This gives the protein CASSQGRDNEQFF.

This chain uses TRBV19 with TRBJ2-3; weak D call: TRBD2 (5 bases). V lost 1 base to trimming and J lost 2 bases, with 10 bases between them. Looked up from germline, CDR1 is LNHDA and CDR2 is SQIVND (reference sequence). The CDR3 is 15 amino acids. CDR3 amino acids: CASSIVAGFTDTQYF. In DNA form, the CDR3 reads TGTGCCAGTAGTATAGTCGCGGGCTTCACAGATACGCAGTATTTT.

This chain connects TRBV5-1 to TRBJ2-2; no clear D gene. Trimming stripped 4 bases from V and 5 bases from J, with 21 bases between. CDR3 length: 17 amino acids. Germline values: CDR1 SGHRS, CDR2 YFSETQ. CDR3 coding DNA: TGCGCCAGCAGCGCCACGGGCTTTGGTCAGTGGACCGGGGAGCTGTTTTTT. Translation: CASSATGFGQWTGELFF.

The rearrangement uses TRBV6-4 and TRBJ2-1; 9 positions match TRBD2. Germline-derived CDR1 and CDR2 are MRHNA and SNTAGT. The CDR3 extends over 16 amino acids. V shed 3 bases and J 2 bases; nucleotides not matched to a gene: 5. The CDR3 region has the DNA TGTGCCAGCAGTGAGAAAATAGCGGGGGCCTACAATGAGCAGTTCTTC. This gives the protein CASSEKIAGAYNEQFF.

V and J are TRBV11-1 and TRBJ1-6, with D perhaps TRBD1 (6 bases). With 5 bases removed from V and 7 bases from J, the gap between germline ends came to 15 bases. CDR3 length equals 15 residues. The germline V gene has CDR1 SGHAT and CDR2 FQDESV (reference sequence). The CDR3 DNA sequence: TGTGCCAGCAGCCGGAGACAGGACGGCAATTCACCCCTCCACTTT. Amino acid sequence: CASSRRQDGNSPLHF.

The rearrangement links TRBV6-1 to TRBJ1-1; no firm D call. CDR1 is MNHNS, CDR2 SASEGT, per germline. CDR3 length: 13 residues. V lost 2 bases to trimming and J lost 3 bases, with 7 bases between them. The CDR3 loop reads CASSEYRDTEAFF. CDR3 DNA: TGTGCCAGCAGTGAATATCGGGACACTGAAGCTTTCTTT.

This clone occurred once. The V gene is TRBV5-1, the J gene TRBJ2-5; possibly TRBD2 for D (5 bases). The CDR3 extends over 14 amino acids. Germline V CDR1 and CDR2: SGHRS, YFSETQ. The V gene lost 4 bases and the J gene lost 4 bases, with 14 bases spanning the gap. The CDR3 is CASSRESTGETQYF. The CDR3 coding sequence is TGCGCCAGCAGCAGGGAGTCTACCGGAGAGACCCAGTACTTC. Based on the CDR3 plus reference TRBV5-1 and TRBJ2-5, the full variable domain is KAGVTQTPRYLIKTRGQQVTLSCSPISGHRSVSWYQQTPGQGLQFLFEYFSETQRNKGNFPGRFSGRQFSNSRSEMNVSTLELGDSALYLCASSRESTGETQYFGPGTRLLVL.

This chain joins TRBV2 and TRBJ2-5, with D perhaps matching TRBD1 (5 bases). V lost 8 bases and J lost 5, with 24 bases in between. Germline-derived CDR1 and CDR2 are SNHLY and FYNNEI. The CDR3 is 16 amino acids. In DNA, the CDR3 is TGTGCCAGCTCCCCGGGTTACAGGTCGTCTCTGGAGACCCAGTACTTC. Protein: CASSPGYRSSLETQYF.

This chain links TRBV4-3 with TRBJ2-5; D might be TRBD2 (7 bases). Between the trimmed V and J ends, which lost 0 bases and 7 bases, there was a span of 15 bases. This CDR3 comprises 15 residues. Germline lookup yields CDR1 LGHNA and CDR2 YSLEER. As DNA, the CDR3 is TGCGCCAGCAGCCAAGATGGGGGCCGGGGGGCGACCCAGTACTTC. Residues: CASSQDGGRGATQYF.